A selection of T cell receptor beta chains follows, all from one sample in a study of blood T cells in healthy people across ages. In TCRdb, the 5' RACE reads were re-called with MiXCR into one record per CDR3 protein. The table records about 1,800,000 distinct CDR3 sequences, 25% to 30% of them present only once. Sequencing was done on a sample of blood. Receptors originate from a woman in her thirties in good health. The CDR3 runs from the conserved cysteine through the conserved F or W. The D gene is left open where the match is weak. Only part of the rows carry a size: once, few, many, or a class if the clone is expanded.

j_gene	v_gene	d_gene	abundance	CDR3aa	CDR3nt
TRBJ2-1	TRBV7-2	TRBD2	.	CVSSSHHLRTSGGTYNEQFF	TGTGTCAGCAGCTCTCATCACCTCCGGACTAGCGGGGGGACCTACAATGAGCAGTTCTTC
TRBJ1-1	TRBV20-1	TRBD1	.	CSARVYRGTTEAFF	TGCAGTGCTAGAGTGTACAGGGGGACCACTGAAGCTTTCTTT
TRBJ2-5	TRBV21-1	.	.	CASSMPPGKETQYF	TGTGCCAGCAGCATGCCCCCCGGGAAAGAGACCCAGTACTTC
TRBJ2-5	TRBV12-3/TRBV12-4	.	.	CASSFGPSGETQYF	TGTGCCAGCAGTTTCGGTCCGAGCGGAGAGACCCAGTACTTC
TRBJ2-7	TRBV10-3	TRBD1	many	CAISEKGQDGYEQYF	TGTGCCATCAGTGAGAAGGGACAGGACGGCTACGAGCAGTACTTC
TRBJ2-2	TRBV7-2	.	few	CASSQYRDTGELFF	TGTGCCAGCAGCCAGTACAGGGACACCGGGGAGCTGTTTTTT
TRBJ1-5	TRBV12-5	TRBD1	.	CASGLETGGIQPQHF	TGTGCTAGTGGTTTGGAGACAGGGGGGATTCAGCCCCAGCATTTT
TRBJ2-1	TRBV24-1	.	.	CATSDFRRTEQFF	TGTGCCACCAGTGATTTCCGCAGGACCGAGCAGTTCTTC
TRBJ1-1	TRBV9	.	once	CASTPGRASNTEAFF	TGTGCCAGCACCCCGGGCCGGGCCTCGAACACTGAAGCTTTCTTT
TRBJ2-1	TRBV27	TRBD2	few	CASSLRGSGLAGDKNDEQFF	TGTGCCAGCAGTCTAAGGGGATCAGGACTAGCGGGAGACAAGAACGATGAGCAGTTCTTC
TRBJ2-1	TRBV3-1	TRBD2	.	CASSSRLASLDEQFF	TGTGCCAGCAGCTCCCGACTAGCCTCCTTGGATGAGCAGTTCTTC
TRBJ2-3	TRBV15	TRBD2	few	CATSREGGRIDTQYF	TGTGCCACCAGCAGGGAGGGCGGGAGGATAGATACGCAGTATTTT
TRBJ1-1	TRBV7-3	.	.	CASSLGSGLGTEAFF	TGTGCCAGCAGTTTGGGGAGCGGCTTGGGCACTGAAGCTTTCTTT
TRBJ2-7	TRBV12-3/TRBV12-4	.	many	CASSFGFGDEQYF	TGTGCCAGCAGTTTCGGTTTTGGGGACGAGCAGTACTTC
TRBJ2-7	TRBV18	.	.	CASSPARLGEQYF	TGTGCCAGCTCACCAGCGCGCTTGGGCGAGCAGTACTTC
TRBJ2-7	TRBV7-9	.	many	CASSLGENPYEQYF	TGTGCCAGCAGCTTAGGGGAGAACCCCTACGAGCAGTACTTC
TRBJ2-5	TRBV9	TRBD1	.	CASSGGQKYQETQYF	TGTGCCAGCAGCGGGGGACAGAAGTACCAAGAGACCCAGTACTTC
TRBJ2-1	TRBV20-1	TRBD2	many	CSASSLAVPTIDEQFF	TGCAGTGCTAGTTCACTAGCGGTACCGACAATCGATGAGCAGTTCTTC
TRBJ2-7	TRBV11-2	.	many	CASSRDSGSYEQYF	TGTGCCAGCAGCAGGGATAGCGGATCCTACGAGCAGTACTTC
TRBJ1-1	TRBV7-2	TRBD1	.	CASSLRTGGAGNTEAFF	TGTGCCAGCAGCCTCCGGACAGGGGGCGCCGGGAACACTGAAGCTTTCTTT
TRBJ1-2	TRBV7-2	.	few	CASSSSGLGYTF	TGTGCCAGCAGCTCTTCGGGACTAGGCTACACCTTC
TRBJ1-6	TRBV12-3/TRBV12-4	.	many	CASSLSDVTLHF	TGTGCCAGCAGTTTATCTGACGTGACCCTCCACTTT
TRBJ2-7	TRBV5-4	.	.	CASSFFGGSEQYF	TGTGCCAGCAGCTTTTTCGGGGGAAGCGAGCAGTACTTC
TRBJ2-6	TRBV29-1	.	many	CSVARGAGANVLTF	TGCAGCGTTGCCCGTGGAGCTGGGGCCAACGTCCTGACTTTC
TRBJ1-5	TRBV5-1	.	.	CASSLLGGGNQPQHF	TGCGCCAGCAGCCTCCTAGGGGGAGGCAATCAGCCCCAGCATTTT
TRBJ1-1	TRBV7-3	TRBD1	.	CASSQSQGEAAFF	TGTGCCAGCAGCCAGTCGCAGGGGGAAGCAGCTTTCTTT
TRBJ2-7	TRBV2	.	many	CASRTEPQSYEQYF	TGTGCCAGCAGAACAGAACCCCAGTCTTACGAGCAGTACTTC
TRBJ2-1	TRBV7-3	.	.	CASSLGASQSEQFF	TGTGCCAGCAGCTTGGGGGCTAGCCAGAGTGAGCAGTTCTTC
TRBJ1-1	TRBV5-1	.	few	CASSRDFEAFF	TGCGCCAGCAGCCGGGACTTCGAAGCTTTCTTT
TRBJ2-7	TRBV7-8	.	many	CASVRTASYEQYF	TGTGCCAGCGTCCGGACTGCCTCCTACGAGCAGTACTTC
TRBJ2-1	TRBV4-1	.	many	CASSQDPPGASYNEQFF	TGCGCCAGCAGCCAAGACCCCCCGGGAGCCTCCTACAATGAGCAGTTCTTC
TRBJ2-1	TRBV20-1	.	.	CSARYGGAPYNEQFF	TGCAGTGCTCGTTATGGCGGGGCCCCCTACAATGAGCAGTTCTTC
TRBJ2-1	TRBV6-5	TRBD1	few	CASQPGQGHNEQFF	TGTGCCAGTCAACCGGGACAGGGTCACAATGAGCAGTTCTTC
TRBJ1-2	TRBV5-1	TRBD1	.	CTSSLGDRSSPHYGYTF	TGCACCAGCAGCTTAGGGGACAGGTCCTCTCCCCACTATGGCTACACCTTC
TRBJ2-7	TRBV24-1	.	few	CATSTGDIYEQYF	TGTGCCACCAGCACCGGGGACATTTACGAGCAGTACTTC
TRBJ2-7	TRBV20-1	TRBD2	.	CSAVIKRGVYNEQYF	TGCAGTGCTGTCATAAAGCGGGGGGTTTACAATGAGCAGTACTTC
TRBJ2-7	TRBV11-2	.	few	CASSLVAATAYEQYF	TGTGCCAGCAGCTTAGTAGCGGCCACGGCCTACGAGCAGTACTTC
TRBJ2-1	TRBV7-9	.	few	CASSGRQGSSYNEQFF	TGCGCCAGCAGCGGGAGACAGGGTAGCTCCTACAATGAGCAGTTCTTC
TRBJ2-1	TRBV30	.	.	CAWKKGGEGSEQFF	TGTGCCTGGAAGAAAGGCGGGGAAGGGAGTGAGCAGTTCTTC
TRBJ2-2	TRBV12-3/TRBV12-4	.	few	CASSTIQGAGELFF	TGTGCCAGCAGTACTATACAGGGTGCCGGGGAGCTGTTTTTT
TRBJ2-7	TRBV6-6	.	.	CAGSSTGEQYF	TGTGCCGGCAGTTCCACGGGGGAGCAGTACTTC
TRBJ2-7	TRBV5-5	TRBD2	few	CASRARWEGSYEQYF	TGTGCCAGCAGAGCAAGGTGGGAGGGATCCTACGAGCAGTACTTC
TRBJ2-3	TRBV13	.	.	CASSSGLTTDTQYF	TGTGCCAGCAGCTCCGGGCTAACCACAGATACGCAGTATTTT
TRBJ1-2	TRBV28	.	.	CASSLWMDSKGYTF	TGTGCCAGCAGTTTATGGATGGACTCTAAGGGCTACACCTTC
TRBJ2-2	TRBV7-6	TRBD2	.	CASSPGEGSTGELFF	TGTGCCAGCAGCCCCGGGGAGGGCAGCACCGGGGAGCTGTTTTTT
TRBJ2-3	TRBV5-6	.	.	CASSFPPFRRAGDTQYF	TGTGCCAGCAGCTTCCCACCATTCCGGCGGGCTGGGGATACGCAGTATTTT